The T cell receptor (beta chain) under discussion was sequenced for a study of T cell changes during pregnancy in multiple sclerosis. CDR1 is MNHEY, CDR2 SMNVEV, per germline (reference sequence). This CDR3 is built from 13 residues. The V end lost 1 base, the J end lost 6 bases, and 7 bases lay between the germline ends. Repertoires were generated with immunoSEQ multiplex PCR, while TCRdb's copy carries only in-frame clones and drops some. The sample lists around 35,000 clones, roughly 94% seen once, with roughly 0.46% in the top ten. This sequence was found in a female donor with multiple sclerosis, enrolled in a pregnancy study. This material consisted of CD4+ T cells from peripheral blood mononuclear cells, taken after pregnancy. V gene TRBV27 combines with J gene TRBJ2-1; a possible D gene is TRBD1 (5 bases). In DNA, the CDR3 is TGTGCCAGCAGTTTATATAGGGGCAATGAGCAGTTCTTC. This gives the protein CASSLYRGNEQFF.